Below are 25 T cell receptor beta chains sequenced from a single sample in a study of CD8+CD57+ T cells in acquired aplastic anemia. The template for TCR beta VDJ and CDR3 sequence profiling was genomic DNA. TCRdb redid the calling of the reads with MiXCR, one entry per CDR3 protein. This table holds approximately 160,000 distinct CDR3 sequences, 35% to 55% found once. Sequencing was performed on sorted CD4+, CD8+, or CD8+CD57+ T cells (not recorded which) from PBMCs. These receptor sequences come from a human donor in good health.

This clonotype was seen just once. V gene TRBV19 combines with J gene TRBJ2-7; D is perhaps TRBD1 (5 bases). With 6 bases removed from V and 1 base from J, the gap between germline ends came to 10 bases. There are 13 residues in the CDR3. CDR1 and CDR2 from the germline V gene are LNHDA and SQIVND (reference sequence). The CDR3 loop is CASRGRDSYEQYF. CDR3 DNA sequence: TGTGCCAGTAGAGGCAGGGATTCCTACGAGCAGTACTTC.

The rearrangement joins TRBV2 to TRBJ2-7; TRBD1 agrees at 11 bases. Germline trimming cut 6 bases from V and 5 bases from J; bases unmatched to any gene: 6. Germline V gene sequence: CDR1 SNHLY, CDR2 FYNNEI. The CDR3 runs to 14 residues. The CDR3 region has the DNA TGTGCCAGCAGCTCCGGACAGGGGGCCCACGAGCAGTACTTC. Protein sequence: CASSSGQGAHEQYF.

The chain combines TRBV9 with TRBJ2-2; no clear D. This CDR3 is 12 amino acids long. CDR1 and CDR2 from the germline V gene are SGDLS and YYNGEE. V was trimmed by 4 bases and J by 3 bases, leaving 4 bases between them. The CDR3, as DNA: TGTGCCAGCAGCTTAGACACCGGGGAGCTGTTTTTT. This codes for CASSLDTGELFF.

The V call is TRBV19, the J call TRBJ2-7, with TRBD1 matching over 7 bases. The CDR3 is 13 amino acids. Germline trimming cut 0 bases from V and 5 bases from J; bases unmatched to any gene: 1. The V gene's germline CDR1 is LNHDA and CDR2 SQIVND (reference sequence). The DNA of the CDR3 is TGTGCCAGTAGTATAGAAGGGGGCCACGAGCAGTACTTC. This gives the protein CASSIEGGHEQYF.

This clonotype has a count of ten or more. The rearrangement uses TRBV10-3 and TRBJ2-7, with D perhaps being TRBD1 or TRBD2 (5 bases each). The CDR3 covers 16 residues. V was cut by 2 bases and J by 2 bases, with 16 bases left in between. CDR1 and CDR2 from the germline V gene are ENHRY and SYGVKD. The CDR3 DNA follows: TGTGCCATCAGTGAGGTCGTGTCTCGGGGACCCTACGAGCAGTACTTC. It is translated as CAISEVVSRGPYEQYF.

The J gene is TRBJ1-6, the V gene TRBV20-1, with 11 bases fitting TRBD1. The CDR3 sequence is 14 residues long. V lost 6 bases and J lost 7; bases outside the gene matches: 5. CDR1 and CDR2 (germline): DFQATT, SNEGSKA (reference sequence). CDR3 nucleotide sequence: TGCAGTGCCCGGGACAGGGGGGGAAATTCACCCCTCCACTTT. Its protein is CSARDRGGNSPLHF.

This clonotype was seen a handful of times. The V call is TRBV29-1, the J call TRBJ2-2; 7 positions agree with TRBD2. Unmatched junction bases numbered 3, after V lost 3 bases and J lost 5 bases. The V gene's germline CDR1 is SQVTM and CDR2 ANQGSEA. The CDR3 is made up of 13 amino acids. CDR3 residues: CSVDGLGTGELFF. CDR3 in DNA: TGCAGCGTTGACGGACTAGGAACCGGGGAGCTGTTTTTT.

The chain combines TRBV7-3 with TRBJ2-7, with TRBD1 matching 9 bases. The CDR3 has 12 amino acids. V was clipped by 6 bases and J by 6 bases; unmatched bases: 3. Germline V gene lookup returns CDR1 SGHTA and CDR2 FQGTGA. The DNA for the CDR3 is TGTGCCAGCAGGGGGACAGGGTTCGAGCAGTACTTC. Its translation is CASRGTGFEQYF.

Points on this clonotype: A clone one base away is much larger, so this may be a read error. This chain connects TRBV11-3 to TRBJ2-1, with 9 bases fitting TRBD1. The length of the CDR3 is 13 residues. The germline CDR1 and CDR2 sequences are SGHNT and YENEEA. The CDR3 is CACSPGQGNEQFF. CDR3 coding DNA: TGTGCCTGCAGCCCGGGACAGGGCAATGAGCAGTTCTTC.

V gene TRBV24-1 combines with J gene TRBJ2-5; TRBD1 agrees at 7 bases. The CDR3 loop spans 15 amino acids. V shed 3 bases, J shed 4 bases, and the junction held 7 bases outside the gene matches. Germline V gene data show CDR1 as KGHDR and CDR2 as SFDVKD. CDR3 sequence (DNA): TGTGCCACCAGTGATAGAGTAGGACAGGCAGAGACCCAGTACTTC. Residues: CATSDRVGQAETQYF.

The chain uses TRBV10-3 and TRBJ1-6; no definite D call. Germline CDR1 ENHRY, CDR2 SYGVKD. The CDR3 contains 16 residues. Trimming pared 3 bases from V and 0 bases from J, leaving 9 bases between. The CDR3 loop reads CAISDQFSSYNSPLHF. In DNA, the CDR3 is TGTGCCATCAGTGACCAGTTTAGCTCCTATAATTCACCCCTCCACTTT.

As concerns this clonotype: A much larger clone differs by one base, so this may be a read error. V usage is TRBV5-8 and J usage is TRBJ1-1, with D tentatively TRBD1 (5 bases). Germline V CDR1 and CDR2: SGHTS, YDEGEE. This CDR3 spans 12 amino acids. CDR3 amino acids: CASSRTYTEVFF. DNA for the CDR3: TGTGCCAGCAGCCGGACATACACTGAAGTTTTCTTT.

This clonotype was picked up many times. The chain combines TRBV10-3 with TRBJ1-1; tentatively, D is TRBD1 (6 bases). The CDR3 has 16 residues. V lost 3 bases and J lost 1, with 15 bases in between. The germline CDR1 and CDR2 sequences are ENHRY and SYGVKD. In DNA form, the CDR3 reads TGTGCCATCAGTGATCCACGGGACAACAAGAACACTGAAGCTTTCTTT. Amino acid sequence: CAISDPRDNKNTEAFF.

This clonotype was observed many times. This chain uses TRBV5-1 with TRBJ2-3; TRBD1 or TRBD2 may be the D gene (5 bases each). Trimming cost V 4 bases and J 2 bases, with 14 bases left between them. This CDR3 region has 15 residues. Germline CDR1 reads SGHRS; CDR2 reads YFSETQ. The CDR3 region has the DNA TGCGCCAGCAGCCCAGGGACGGCCTACACAGATACGCAGTATTTT. Translation: CASSPGTAYTDTQYF.

This clonotype was observed at least ten times. The J gene is TRBJ1-1, the V gene TRBV5-5; the D is unclear. The CDR3 is made up of 14 amino acids. The germline V gene encodes CDR1 SGHKS and CDR2 YYEKEE (reference sequence). The V and J ends lost 0 bases and 0 bases respectively, with 6 bases between them. DNA of the CDR3: TGTGCCAGCAGCTTGGGTACTCTGAACACTGAAGCTTTCTTT. Encoded protein: CASSLGTLNTEAFF. The whole variable domain, remainder taken from reference TRBV5-5 and TRBJ1-1, is DAGVTQSPTHLIKTRGQQVTLRCSPISGHKSVSWYQQVLGQGPQFIFQYYEKEERGRGNFPDRFSARQFPNYSSELNVNALLLGDSALYLCASSLGTLNTEAFFGQGTRLTVV.

This clonotype was seen many times. J is TRBJ2-2 and V is TRBV9, with 10 bases aligning to TRBD2. The CDR3 has 17 residues. Germline values: CDR1 SGDLS, CDR2 YYNGEE. J was trimmed by 2 bases and V by 3 bases; bases with no gene match: 7. The CDR3 DNA reads TGTGCCAGCAGCGATTGGGTAGCGGGGGGTAACACCGGGGAGCTGTTTTTT. It codes for CASSDWVAGGNTGELFF.

This clonotype was seen a handful of times. The chain combines TRBV12-3 or TRBV12-4 with TRBJ2-7; possibly TRBD1 for D (6 bases). Trimming took 6 bases from V and 4 from J, leaving 19 bases between them. This CDR3 has 15 residues. The CDR3 spells CASSHIKQGVYEQYF. For the CDR3, the DNA is TGTGCCAGCAGCCACATAAAACAGGGCGTTTACGAGCAGTACTTC.

There are many counts of this clonotype. The chain has TRBV20-1 and TRBJ2-7; D not certain. Trimming took 3 bases from V and 2 from J, leaving 11 bases between them. The germline V gene has CDR1 DFQATT and CDR2 SNEGSKA (reference sequence). The CDR3 is 13 residues long. This CDR3 reads CSASVPKTYEQYF. In DNA form, the CDR3 reads TGCAGTGCTAGTGTTCCTAAAACCTACGAGCAGTACTTC.

This clonotype appeared many times. The V gene is TRBV19, the J gene TRBJ1-4; D gene unclear. Germline loops: CDR1 LNHDA, CDR2 SQIVND (reference sequence). The CDR3 consists of 13 residues. Trimming took 6 bases from V and 6 from J, leaving 11 bases between them. The CDR3 sequence: CASRGTSHEKLFF. DNA for the CDR3: TGTGCCAGTAGGGGTACATCCCATGAAAAACTGTTTTTT.

The chain carries TRBV7-8 and TRBJ2-7, with 9 nucleotides matching TRBD1. The V gene end was trimmed by 4 bases and the J gene end by 6 bases; junction bases not matched to a gene: 7. In germline, CDR1 is SGHVS, CDR2 FQNEAQ. The CDR3 spans 14 residues. CDR3 in DNA: TGTGCCAGCAGCTACGGACAGGGGTCTAGCGAGCAGTACTTC. It translates to CASSYGQGSSEQYF.

J is TRBJ2-1 and V is TRBV7-9; D not certain. The ends were cut back, 8 bases at V and 6 bases at J, with 8 bases in the middle. The CDR3 is 11 residues long. CDR1 is SEHNR and CDR2 is FQNEAQ in the germline V gene (reference sequence). The CDR3 region is CASAAINEQFF. The CDR3 DNA sequence: TGTGCCAGCGCTGCGATCAATGAGCAGTTCTTC. Using reference TRBV7-9 and TRBJ2-1 for the parts outside the CDR3, the full variable domain is DTGVSQNPRHKITKRGQNVTFRCDPISEHNRLYWYRQTLGQGPEFLTYFQNEAQLEKSRLLSDRFSAERPKGSFSTLEIQRTEQGDSAMYLCASAAINEQFFGPGTRLTVL.

This clonotype has ten or more counts. The V call is TRBV20-1, the J call TRBJ2-3; 7 nucleotides line up with TRBD2. Germline values: CDR1 DFQATT, CDR2 SNEGSKA (reference sequence). The junction had 9 bases not matched to a gene; V was cut back by 2 bases and J by 1 base. The CDR3 runs to 16 residues. The CDR3 coding sequence is TGCAGTGCTAGAACTTTGGGGGGGAAAGGCACAGATACGCAGTATTTT. Encoded protein: CSARTLGGKGTDTQYF.

As concerns this clonotype: A read error may be the cause here, since a much bigger clone is one base away. The chain links TRBV11-2 to TRBJ2-1, with TRBD1 matching 9 bases. The CDR3 spans 17 residues. Germline V lookup: CDR1 SGHAT, CDR2 FQNNGV. J lost 3 bases, V lost 3 bases, and 9 bases had no gene match. The CDR3 is CASSLDLWDRVYNEQFF. The CDR3 nucleotides are TGTGCCAGCAGCTTGGACTTGTGGGACAGGGTCTACAATGAGCAGTTCTTC.

In this sample, this clonotype is medium-sized. This chain connects TRBV10-2 to TRBJ1-4; 8 positions match TRBD1. V shed 0 bases, J shed 7 bases, and the junction held 4 bases outside the gene matches. The germline gives CDR1 WSHSY, CDR2 SAAADI. The length of the CDR3 is 15 residues. The CDR3, as DNA: TGCGCCAGCAGTGAGTCCCCAGGGGGCATTGAAAAACTGTTTTTT. It yields the protein CASSESPGGIEKLFF.

This clonotype has a count of ten or more. The chain is built from TRBV20-1 and TRBJ2-1; D is possibly TRBD2 (5 bases). V was trimmed by 3 bases and J by 5 bases, leaving 14 bases between them. The CDR3 runs 14 residues. CDR1 is DFQATT and CDR2 is SNEGSKA in the germline V gene (reference sequence). CDR3 DNA sequence: TGCAGTGCTAGCCGTTCGGGGTTAAACAATGAGCAGTTCTTC. As protein: CSASRSGLNNEQFF.